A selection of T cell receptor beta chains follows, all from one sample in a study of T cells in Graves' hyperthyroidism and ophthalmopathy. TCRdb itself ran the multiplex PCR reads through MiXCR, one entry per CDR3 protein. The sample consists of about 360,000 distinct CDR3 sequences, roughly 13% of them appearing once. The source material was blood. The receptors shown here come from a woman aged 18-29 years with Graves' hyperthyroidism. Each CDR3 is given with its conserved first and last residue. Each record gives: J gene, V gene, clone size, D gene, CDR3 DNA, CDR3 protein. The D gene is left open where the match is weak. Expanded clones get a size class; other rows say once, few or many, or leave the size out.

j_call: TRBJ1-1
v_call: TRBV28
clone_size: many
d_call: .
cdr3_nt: TGTGCCAGCAGCATTCAGGGAATTAGGGCTGAAGCTTTCTTT
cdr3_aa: CASSIQGIRAEAFF

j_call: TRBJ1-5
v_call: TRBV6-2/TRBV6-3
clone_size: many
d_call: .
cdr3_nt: TGTGCCAGCAGTTATTATGAGGGTCAGCCCCAGCATTTT
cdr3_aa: CASSYYEGQPQHF

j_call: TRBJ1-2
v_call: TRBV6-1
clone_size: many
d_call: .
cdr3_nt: TGTGCCAGCAGTGAGACAGGCACGTATGGCTACACCTTC
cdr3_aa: CASSETGTYGYTF

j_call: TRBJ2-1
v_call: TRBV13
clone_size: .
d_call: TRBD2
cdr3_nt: TGTGCCAGCAGCCCTAGGACTAGCGGGGCTTACAATGAGCAGTTCTTC
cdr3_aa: CASSPRTSGAYNEQFF

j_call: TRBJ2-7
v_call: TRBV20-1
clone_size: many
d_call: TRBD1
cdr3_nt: TGCAGTGCTAGGATAGGGGGCTGGTACGAGCAGTACTTC
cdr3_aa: CSARIGGWYEQYF

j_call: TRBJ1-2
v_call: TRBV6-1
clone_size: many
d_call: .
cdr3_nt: TGTGCCAGCAGTGACTCAGGGTATGGCTACACCTTC
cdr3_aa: CASSDSGYGYTF

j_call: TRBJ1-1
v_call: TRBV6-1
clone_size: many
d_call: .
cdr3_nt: TGTGCCGGAGGCCGTAGGGGGAACACTGAAGCTTTCTTT
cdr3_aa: CAGGRRGNTEAFF

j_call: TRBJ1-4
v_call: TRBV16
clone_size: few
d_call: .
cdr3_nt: TGTGCCAGCAGCCAATCCAGCCTTCCGGGTGAAAAACTGTTTTTT
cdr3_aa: CASSQSSLPGEKLFF

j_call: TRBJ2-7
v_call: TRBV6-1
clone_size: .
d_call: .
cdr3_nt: TGTGCCATCAGAACACAGGGCTACGAGCAGTACTTC
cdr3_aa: CAIRTQGYEQYF

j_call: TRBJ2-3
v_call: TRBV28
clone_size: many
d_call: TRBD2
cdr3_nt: TGTGCCAGCAGTCCCCCTAGCGGGCTTACAGATACGCAGTATTTT
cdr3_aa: CASSPPSGLTDTQYF

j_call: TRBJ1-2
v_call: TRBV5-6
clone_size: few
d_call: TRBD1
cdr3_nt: TGTGCCAGCAGCTTTAACAGGGGAGGTGGCTACACCTTC
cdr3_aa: CASSFNRGGGYTF

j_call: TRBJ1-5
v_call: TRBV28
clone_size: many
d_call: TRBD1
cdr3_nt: TGTGCCAGCAGTTTTGGACAGGTGGATCAGCCCCAGCATTTT
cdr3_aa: CASSFGQVDQPQHF

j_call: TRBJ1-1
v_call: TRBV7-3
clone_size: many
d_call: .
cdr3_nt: TGTGCCAGCAGTCGCCAGGGCGGGACTGAAGCTTTCTTT
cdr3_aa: CASSRQGGTEAFF

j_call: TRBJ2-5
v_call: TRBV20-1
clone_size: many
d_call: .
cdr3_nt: TGCAGTGCCCCCAACCAAGAGACCCAGTACTTC
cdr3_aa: CSAPNQETQYF

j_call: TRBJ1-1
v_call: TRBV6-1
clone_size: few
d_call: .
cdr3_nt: TGTGCCAGCAGTGAAACGCCCGGTGAGATGGCTTTCTTT
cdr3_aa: CASSETPGEMAFF

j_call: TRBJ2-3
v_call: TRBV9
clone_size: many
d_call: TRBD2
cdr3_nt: TGTGCCAGCAGCGATAGCGGGAGAATAAATACGCAGTATTTT
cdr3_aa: CASSDSGRINTQYF

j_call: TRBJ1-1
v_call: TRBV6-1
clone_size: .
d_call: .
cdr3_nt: TGTGCCAGCAGGTCAGGGGTCATGAACACTGAAGCTTTCTTT
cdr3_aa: CASRSGVMNTEAFF

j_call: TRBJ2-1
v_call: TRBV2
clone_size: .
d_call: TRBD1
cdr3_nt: TGTGCCAGCAGAACAGGGGTCAATGAGCAGTTCTTC
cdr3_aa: CASRTGVNEQFF

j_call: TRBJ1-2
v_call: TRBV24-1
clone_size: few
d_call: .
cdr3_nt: TGTGCCACCAGTGACTCGGACAGCTATGGCTACACCTTC
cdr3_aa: CATSDSDSYGYTF

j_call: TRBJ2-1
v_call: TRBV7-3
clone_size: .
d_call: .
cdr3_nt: TGTGCCAGCAGCCCAGAGGGACGTGGGTGGAATGAGCAGTTCTTC
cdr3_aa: CASSPEGRGWNEQFF

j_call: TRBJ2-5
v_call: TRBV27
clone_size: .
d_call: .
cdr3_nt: TGTGCCAGCAGTTTCCTTTCAGGGGACCAAGAGACCCAGTACTTC
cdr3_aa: CASSFLSGDQETQYF

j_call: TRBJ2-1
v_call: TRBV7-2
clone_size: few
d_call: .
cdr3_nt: TGTGCCAGCAGCCCCTCCGAGTGGAAAGCCTACAATGAGCAGTTCTTC
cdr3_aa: CASSPSEWKAYNEQFF

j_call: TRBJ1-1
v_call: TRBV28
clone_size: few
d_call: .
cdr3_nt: TGTGCCTCCCGCAGGGGTGAGGACACTGAAGCTTTCTTT
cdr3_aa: CASRRGEDTEAFF

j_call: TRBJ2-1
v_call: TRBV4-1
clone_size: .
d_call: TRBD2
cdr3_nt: TGCGCCAGCAGCCAGTACCCCGGGACTAGATTCAAGTTCTTC
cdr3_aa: CASSQYPGTRFKFF

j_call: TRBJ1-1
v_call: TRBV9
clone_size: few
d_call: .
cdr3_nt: TGTGCCAGCAGCGAAAGGGACCGGAACACTGAAGCTTTCTTT
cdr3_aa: CASSERDRNTEAFF

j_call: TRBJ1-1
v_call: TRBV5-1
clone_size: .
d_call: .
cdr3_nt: TGCGCCAGCAGGCCCTCGAGACAGGTGAACACTGAAGCTTTCTTT
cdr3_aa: CASRPSRQVNTEAFF

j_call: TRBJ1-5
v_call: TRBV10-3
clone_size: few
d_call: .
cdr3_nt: TGTGCCATCAGTGAGCAGGACCATCAGCCCCAGCATTTT
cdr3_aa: CAISEQDHQPQHF

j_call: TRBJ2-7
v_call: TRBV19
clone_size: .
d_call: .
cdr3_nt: TGTGCCAGTACCTCTGGGGACCACGAGCAGTACTTC
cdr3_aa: CASTSGDHEQYF

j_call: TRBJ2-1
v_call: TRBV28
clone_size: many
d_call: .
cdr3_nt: TGTGCCAGCATTTCAACGGGTGGGGGTGGGTATAATGAGCAGTTCTTC
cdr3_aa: CASISTGGGGYNEQFF

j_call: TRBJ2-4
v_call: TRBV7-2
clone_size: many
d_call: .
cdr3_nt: TGTGCCAGCAGCTCAAACCCCCCCAAAAACATTCAGTACTTC
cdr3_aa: CASSSNPPKNIQYF

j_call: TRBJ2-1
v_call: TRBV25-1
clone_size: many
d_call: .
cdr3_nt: TGTGCCAGCAGTCCTTCCGGTTGGAATGAGCAGTTCTTC
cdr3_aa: CASSPSGWNEQFF

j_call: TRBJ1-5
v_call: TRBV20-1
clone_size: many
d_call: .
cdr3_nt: TGCAGTGCTAGGAGTCGGCAGGACAATCAGCCCCAGCATTTT
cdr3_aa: CSARSRQDNQPQHF

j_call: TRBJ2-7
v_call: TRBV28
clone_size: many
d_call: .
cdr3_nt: TGTGCCAGCAGTTTCGGGATATACGAGCAGTACTTC
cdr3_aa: CASSFGIYEQYF

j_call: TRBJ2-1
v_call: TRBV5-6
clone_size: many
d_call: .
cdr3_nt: TGTGCCAGCAGTTTTGGGACGGTCGATGAGCAGTTCTTC
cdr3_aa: CASSFGTVDEQFF

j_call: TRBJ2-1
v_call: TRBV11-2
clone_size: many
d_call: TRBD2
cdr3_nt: TGTGCCAGCAGCTTAGCCTATCCACTAGCGGCGCCCTACAATGAGCAGTTCTTC
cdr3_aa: CASSLAYPLAAPYNEQFF

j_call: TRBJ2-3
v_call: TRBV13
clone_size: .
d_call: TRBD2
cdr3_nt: TGTGCCAGCAGCGGTAGCGGGGGGGCCTGGTCAGATACGCAGTATTTT
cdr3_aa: CASSGSGGAWSDTQYF

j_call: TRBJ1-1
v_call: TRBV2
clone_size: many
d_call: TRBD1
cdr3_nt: TGTGCCACCTCGGGACAGCCGAACACTGAAGCTTTCTTT
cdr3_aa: CATSGQPNTEAFF

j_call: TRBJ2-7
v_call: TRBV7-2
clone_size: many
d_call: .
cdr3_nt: TGTGCCAGCAGCTTAGTTGCGGGACGGCAAGGAGAGCAGTACTTC
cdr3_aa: CASSLVAGRQGEQYF

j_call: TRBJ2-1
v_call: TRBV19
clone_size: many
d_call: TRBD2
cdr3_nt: TGTGCCAGTATCCTCGGGACTAGCGGCACGCATGAGCAGTTCTTC
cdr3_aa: CASILGTSGTHEQFF

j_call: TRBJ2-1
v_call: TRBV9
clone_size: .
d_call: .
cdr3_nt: TGTGCCAGCAGCGTAGAGGGCAGGGGCAATGAGCAGTTCTTC
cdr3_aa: CASSVEGRGNEQFF

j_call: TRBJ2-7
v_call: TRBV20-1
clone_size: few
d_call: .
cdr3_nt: TGCAGTGCTAGATATCGGGGGTACTCCTACGAGCAGTACTTC
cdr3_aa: CSARYRGYSYEQYF

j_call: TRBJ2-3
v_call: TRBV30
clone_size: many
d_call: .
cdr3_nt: TGTGCCTGGAGCAATCCCTTTTTTAGGGATACGCAGTATTTT
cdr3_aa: CAWSNPFFRDTQYF

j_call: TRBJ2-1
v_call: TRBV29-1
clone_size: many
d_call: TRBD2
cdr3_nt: TGCAGCGTCCCAGCGGGGGGGCCAAGGAATGAGCAGTTCTTC
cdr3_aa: CSVPAGGPRNEQFF

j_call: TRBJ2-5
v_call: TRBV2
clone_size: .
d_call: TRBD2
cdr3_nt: TGTGCCAGCAGGGGAGGGACCAACCAAGAGACCCAGTACTTC
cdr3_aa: CASRGGTNQETQYF

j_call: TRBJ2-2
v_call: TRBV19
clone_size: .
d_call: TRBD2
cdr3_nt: TGTGCCAGTAGTATAGCCCGGACTAGCGGGGCGAACACCGGGGAGCTGTTTTTT
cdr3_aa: CASSIARTSGANTGELFF

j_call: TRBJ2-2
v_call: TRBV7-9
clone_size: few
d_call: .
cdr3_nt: TGTGCCAGCAGCTCCCCTCGAAGGACCGCGAACACCGGGGAGCTGTTTTTT
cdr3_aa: CASSSPRRTANTGELFF

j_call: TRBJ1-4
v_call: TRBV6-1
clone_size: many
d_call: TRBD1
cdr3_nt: TGTGCCAGCAGCCCCGGGACAGGGGAGGGAAAACTGTTTTTT
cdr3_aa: CASSPGTGEGKLFF

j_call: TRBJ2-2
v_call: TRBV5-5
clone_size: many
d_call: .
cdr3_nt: TGTGCCAGCAGCTCGGCCCAGAAGGAGCTGTTTTTT
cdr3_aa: CASSSAQKELFF

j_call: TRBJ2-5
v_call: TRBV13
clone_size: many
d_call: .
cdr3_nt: TGTGCCAGCAGCTTATCGAGGGGTAGGGGGCAAGAGACCCAGTACTTC
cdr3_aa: CASSLSRGRGQETQYF

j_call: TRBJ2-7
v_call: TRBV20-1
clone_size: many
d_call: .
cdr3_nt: TGCAGTGCTAGAGATACCTTTTCGGGTGGCTCCTACGAGCAGTACTTC
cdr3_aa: CSARDTFSGGSYEQYF